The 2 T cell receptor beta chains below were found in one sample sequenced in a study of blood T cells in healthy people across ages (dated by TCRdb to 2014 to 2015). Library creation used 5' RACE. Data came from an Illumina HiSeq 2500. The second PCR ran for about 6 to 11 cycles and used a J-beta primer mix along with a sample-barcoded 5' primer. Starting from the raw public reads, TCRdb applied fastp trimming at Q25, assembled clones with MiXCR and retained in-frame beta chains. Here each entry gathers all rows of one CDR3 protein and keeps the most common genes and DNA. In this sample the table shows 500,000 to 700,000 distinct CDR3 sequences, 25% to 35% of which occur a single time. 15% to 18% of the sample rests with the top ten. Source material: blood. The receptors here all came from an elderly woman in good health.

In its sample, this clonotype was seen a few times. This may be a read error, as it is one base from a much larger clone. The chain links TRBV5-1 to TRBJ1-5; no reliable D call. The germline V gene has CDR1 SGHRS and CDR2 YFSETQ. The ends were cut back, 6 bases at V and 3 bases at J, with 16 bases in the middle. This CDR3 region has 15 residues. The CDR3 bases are TGCGCCAGCAACCCCGGAGGGAGGATCAATCAGCCCCAGCATTTT. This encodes CASNPGGRINQPQHF.

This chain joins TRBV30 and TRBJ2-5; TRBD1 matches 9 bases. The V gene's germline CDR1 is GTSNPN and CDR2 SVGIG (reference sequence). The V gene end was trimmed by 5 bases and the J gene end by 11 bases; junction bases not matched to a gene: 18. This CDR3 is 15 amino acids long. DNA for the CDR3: TGTGCCTGGCGACGTGGGGACAGGGACTACAATGAGCAGTACTTC. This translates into CAWRRGDRDYNEQYF.